These 31 T cell receptor beta chains originate from one sample sequenced in a study of T cell responses to AZD1222 COVID-19 vaccine. Only in-frame clones appear in the TCRdb table, and some are missing; sequencing was by immunoSEQ multiplex PCR. The sample holds more than 50,000 clones, approximately 90% seen once. The sequencing used peripheral blood, collected 28 days after the second AZD1222 dose. The origin of the receptors is an adult who received the AZD1222 COVID-19 vaccine.

The CDR3 region is CATPGLGVDNEQFF. The CDR3 region has the DNA TGTGCCACTCCCGGGTTGGGGGTGGACAATGAGCAGTTCTTC. The rearrangement joins TRBV28 to TRBJ2-1, with D possibly being TRBD1 or TRBD2 (5 bases each). V dropped 10 bases and J dropped 5 bases, with 18 bases sitting between them. CDR3 size: 14 residues. Germline CDR1 reads MDHEN; CDR2 reads SYDVKM. Based on the CDR3 plus reference TRBV28 and TRBJ2-1, the full variable domain is DVKVTQSSRYLVKRTGEKVFLECVQDMDHENMFWYRQDPGLGLRLIYFSYDVKMKEKGDIPEGYSVSREKKERFSLILESASTNQTSMYLCATPGLGVDNEQFFGPGTRLTVL.

The chain is built from TRBV6-5 and TRBJ2-2; tentative D call: TRBD1 (5 bases). Germline-derived CDR1 and CDR2 are MNHEY and SVGAGI. The CDR3 contains 14 residues. Deletions cut 7 bases from V and 3 bases from J, with 12 bases between. CDR3 amino acids: CASNPGHYTGELFF. The CDR3 DNA is TGTGCCAGCAACCCCGGACATTACACCGGGGAGCTGTTTTTT.

The chain is built from TRBV3-1 (or the pseudogene TRBV3-2) and TRBJ2-5; 12 nucleotides match TRBD2. The CDR3 contains 16 residues. The V and J ends lost 4 bases and 4 bases, in that order; junction bases with no gene match: 7. Per the germline V gene, CDR1 is LGHDT and CDR2 is YNNKEL (reference sequence). In nucleotides, the CDR3 is TGTGCCAGCAGCCCGACTAGCGGGAGTAGAGGAGAGACCCAGTACTTC. This gives the protein CASSPTSGSRGETQYF.

CDR3 coding DNA: TGTGCCAGCAGCTTAACCTCCGGGACAGCTAACTATGGCTACACCTTC. Its protein product is CASSLTSGTANYGYTF. The chain recombines TRBV11-1 with TRBJ1-2, with 7 bases lining up with TRBD1. The CDR3 is 16 residues long. V lost 2 bases and J lost 0; bases outside the gene matches: 6. CDR1 is SGHAT and CDR2 is FQDESV in the germline V gene (reference sequence).

The chain couples TRBV5-6 to TRBJ1-1, with D tentatively TRBD1 (5 bases). Trimming cost V 4 bases and J 5 bases, with 15 bases left between them. Germline CDR1 and CDR2: SGHDT and YYEEEE. This CDR3 spans 14 amino acids. CDR3 bases: TGTGCCAGCAGCACAGGCCCGAGGGAGACTGAAGCTTTCTTT. This translates into CASSTGPRETEAFF. Complete variable domain (other parts from reference TRBV5-6 and TRBJ1-1): DAGVTQSPTHLIKTRGQQVTLRCSPKSGHDTVSWYQQALGQGPQFIFQYYEEEERQRGNFPDRFSGHQFPNYSSELNVNALLLGDSALYLCASSTGPRETEAFFGQGTRLTVV.

The V and J genes are TRBV28 and TRBJ2-3, with 8 bases that match TRBD1. Germline CDR1 is MDHEN and CDR2 is SYDVKM. The CDR3 extends over 15 amino acids. The junction had 9 bases not matched to a gene; V was cut back by 6 bases and J by 4 bases. In nucleotides, the CDR3 is TGTGCCAGCAGCCCGGACAGGGTTGGGGCAGATACGCAGTATTTT. This sequence encodes CASSPDRVGADTQYF.

This chain uses TRBV6-1 with TRBJ2-1; 9 bases match TRBD1. The CDR3 contains 15 residues. V lost 2 bases to trimming and J lost 7 bases; unmatched junction nucleotides: 6. From germline, CDR1 is MNHNS and CDR2 SASEGT. CDR3 region: CASSEPGQGLNEQFF. DNA for the CDR3: TGTGCCAGCAGTGAACCGGGACAGGGCTTGAATGAGCAGTTCTTC.

This sequence joins TRBV15 and TRBJ2-7; tentative D call: TRBD2 (5 bases). Trimming removed 1 base from V and 0 bases from J, with 10 bases in between. Germline lookup yields CDR1 LNHNV and CDR2 YYDKDF (reference sequence). The CDR3 is 15 amino acids. This CDR3 reads CATSRGRGSSYEQYF. CDR3 DNA sequence: TGTGCCACCAGCAGAGGTAGAGGGAGCTCCTACGAGCAGTACTTC.

This chain joins TRBV5-8 and TRBJ1-1; D is unclear. Per the germline V gene, CDR1 is SGHTS and CDR2 is YDEGEE. CDR3 length: 14 amino acids. V was cut by 9 bases and J by 4 bases, with 19 bases left in between. In DNA, the CDR3 is TGTGCCACAAAGCCGGGCCTCGGCGCCACTGAAGCTTTCTTT. As protein: CATKPGLGATEAFF.

The rearrangement joins TRBV5-4 to TRBJ2-7, with D perhaps TRBD1 or TRBD2 (6 bases each). CDR1 and CDR2 from the germline V gene are SGHNT and YYREEE (reference sequence). Trimming took off 3 bases at V and 0 bases at J, with 16 bases between the two ends. This CDR3 region has 16 residues. The CDR3 region has the DNA TGTGCCAGCAGCTCCCTGGGGGGCGCACACTCCTACGAGCAGTACTTC. Translating gives CASSSLGGAHSYEQYF.

Only one count was recorded for this clone. V is TRBV2 and J is TRBJ1-1; TRBD1 might be the D (6 bases). Trimming took off 6 bases at V and 3 bases at J, with 14 bases between the two ends. The CDR3 sequence is 14 residues long. CDR1 is SNHLY, CDR2 FYNNEI, per germline. CDR3 nucleotides: TGTGCCAGCAGGCCGACAGGTCGGGACACTGAAGCTTTCTTT. Amino acid sequence: CASRPTGRDTEAFF. Looking up the rest from reference TRBV2 and TRBJ1-1 gives the full variable domain: EPEVTQTPSHQVTQMGQEVILRCVPISNHLYFYWYRQILGQKVEFLVSFYNNEISEKSEIFDDQFSVERPDGSNFTLKIRSTKLEDSAMYFCASRPTGRDTEAFFGQGTRLTVV.

The chain combines TRBV5-1 with TRBJ2-7; D may be TRBD2 (5 bases). V lost 4 bases and J lost 5, with 10 bases in between. Germline V gives CDR1 SGHRS, CDR2 YFSETQ. The CDR3 is 12 amino acids. The CDR3 protein is CASSPPGDEQYF. Here the CDR3 DNA reads TGCGCCAGCAGCCCTCCCGGGGACGAGCAGTACTTC.

This clone was counted only a few times. The rearrangement uses TRBV7-8 and TRBJ2-3, with TRBD1 matching over 10 bases. The V and J ends lost 5 bases and 3 bases, in that order; junction bases with no gene match: 11. The CDR3 has 17 amino acids. Germline CDR1 SGHVS, CDR2 FQNEAQ. For the CDR3, the DNA is TGTGCCAGCAGCGGCATGGACAGGGGGTTTGGTACAGATACGCAGTATTTT. As protein: CASSGMDRGFGTDTQYF.

This rearrangement joins TRBV5-1 to TRBJ2-2; D remains ambiguous. This CDR3 spans 12 amino acids. Germline V gene data show CDR1 as SGHRS and CDR2 as YFSETQ. V was clipped by 5 bases and J by 3 bases, with 5 bases between them. In nucleotides, the CDR3 is TGCGCCAGCAGGGGGTACACCGGGGAGCTGTTTTTT. Translation gives CASRGYTGELFF.

The chain joins TRBV15 to TRBJ2-7; TRBD2 might be the D (5 bases). The V gene's germline CDR1 is LNHNV and CDR2 YYDKDF (reference sequence). Trimming pared 3 bases from V and 2 bases from J, leaving 17 bases between. This CDR3 has 16 amino acids. Here the CDR3 reads CATSRDIASATYEQYF. CDR3 nucleotide sequence: TGTGCCACCAGCAGGGATATAGCGAGCGCAACCTACGAGCAGTACTTC.

V usage is TRBV18 and J usage is TRBJ1-2; no clear D. The ends were cut back, 3 bases at V and 6 bases at J, with 11 bases in the middle. The CDR3 contains 13 residues. The germline gives CDR1 KGHSH, CDR2 LQKENI. This CDR3 is CASSPIQGNGYTF. The CDR3 coding sequence is TGTGCCAGCTCACCTATTCAAGGGAATGGCTACACCTTC.

The V call is TRBV19, the J call TRBJ2-1; TRBD1 matches at 8 bases. This CDR3 contains 14 residues. From germline, CDR1 is LNHDA and CDR2 SQIVND (reference sequence). Trimming took 6 bases from V and 0 from J; bases not matched to a gene: 1. The CDR3 protein is CASRGTGSYNEQFF. CDR3 coding DNA: TGTGCCAGTAGAGGGACAGGCTCCTACAATGAGCAGTTCTTC.

V and J are TRBV2 and TRBJ1-5; D possibly corresponds to TRBD1 (5 bases). The CDR3 is 15 residues long. V lost 8 bases and J 0 bases, leaving 14 bases between the germline ends. The germline V gene encodes CDR1 SNHLY and CDR2 FYNNEI. The CDR3 nucleotides are TGTGCCAGCTCGAGGGGAGGGCTTAGCAATCAGCCCCAGCATTTT. It translates to CASSRGGLSNQPQHF.

This chain joins TRBV6-5 and TRBJ2-2; D might be TRBD2 (5 bases). This CDR3 spans 11 amino acids. Germline loops: CDR1 MNHEY, CDR2 SVGAGI. V was trimmed by 8 bases and J by 4 bases, leaving 5 bases between them. CDR3 sequence: CASGLTGELFF. The CDR3 bases are TGTGCCAGCGGACTCACCGGGGAGCTGTTTTTT.

The chain recombines TRBV6-5 with TRBJ1-2; 7 nucleotides line up with TRBD1. This CDR3 region has 13 residues. The germline CDR1 and CDR2 sequences are MNHEY and SVGAGI. The V and J ends lost 7 bases and 9 bases, in that order; junction bases with no gene match: 11. The CDR3 nucleotides read TGTGCCAGCACTCAAATAGGGGGCGGTCGCTACACCTTC. Its protein is CASTQIGGGRYTF.

This clone was observed once. The chain is built from TRBV10-3 and TRBJ2-2; D gene ambiguous. The CDR3 is 15 residues long. Germline V CDR1 and CDR2: ENHRY, SYGVKD. The V end lost 4 bases, the J end lost 0 bases, and 9 bases lay between the germline ends. The chain's CDR3 is CAISALKPNTGELFF. The DNA for the CDR3 is TGTGCCATCAGTGCCCTAAAACCGAACACCGGGGAGCTGTTTTTT.

This clone was detected once. The V and J genes are TRBV5-1 and TRBJ2-5; 10 bases match TRBD2. V lost 4 bases, J lost 5 bases, and 11 bases stayed unmatched. Germline V lookup: CDR1 SGHRS, CDR2 YFSETQ. This CDR3 is 16 amino acids long. CDR3 amino acids: CASSQTSGRSLETQYF. CDR3 DNA sequence: TGCGCCAGCAGCCAGACTAGCGGGCGGTCCTTGGAGACCCAGTACTTC.

The V gene is TRBV6-6, the J gene TRBJ1-4; the match to TRBD1 covers 8 bases. V lost 6 bases and J lost 6; bases outside the gene matches: 12. This CDR3 comprises 16 residues. The germline CDR1 and CDR2 sequences are MNHNY and SVGAGI (reference sequence). CDR3 region: CASSPRGQGKDEKLFF. Here the CDR3 DNA reads TGTGCCAGCAGCCCTCGAGGACAGGGCAAGGATGAAAAACTGTTTTTT.

This clone is categorized as large. The V gene is TRBV7-2, the J gene TRBJ2-1, with 10 bases that match TRBD2. The CDR3 loop spans 15 amino acids. Per germline, CDR1 SGHTA and CDR2 FQGNSA. The trim removed 1 base at V and 10 bases at J, leaving 7 bases unmatched. CDR3 residues: CASSLVGLATREQFF. CDR3 coding DNA: TGTGCCAGCAGCTTAGTGGGACTAGCGACCCGGGAGCAGTTCTTC.

The chain carries TRBV9 and TRBJ2-3; 8 bases match TRBD2. V lost 4 bases and J lost 0; bases outside the gene matches: 7. The germline V gene has CDR1 SGDLS and CDR2 YYNGEE. The CDR3 is 16 amino acids. The CDR3 coding sequence is TGTGCCAGCAGCCCTCGGGGACTAGTAAGCACAGATACGCAGTATTTT. As protein: CASSPRGLVSTDTQYF.

This clone was recorded a few times. CDR3 sequence (DNA): TGTGCCTGGAGTGTAGGGGGGGATCAGCCCCAGCATTTT. Encoded protein: CAWSVGGDQPQHF. V is TRBV30 and J is TRBJ1-5, with D possibly being TRBD1 (6 bases). The CDR3 length is 13 residues. The V end was cut by 0 bases, the J end by 5 bases, with 8 bases between. The germline gives CDR1 GTSNPN, CDR2 SVGIG (reference sequence). Full variable domain (remainder filled in from reference TRBV30 and TRBJ1-5): SQTIHQWPATLVQPVGSPLSLECTVEGTSNPNLYWYRQAAGRGLQLLFYSVGIGQISSEVPQNLSASRPQDRQFILSSKKLLLSDSGFYLCAWSVGGDQPQHFGDGTRLSIL.

The genes are TRBV28 and TRBJ1-4, with unresolved D. The germline CDR1 and CDR2 sequences are MDHEN and SYDVKM. Trimming removed 10 bases from V and 6 bases from J, with 3 bases in between. The CDR3 is made up of 9 amino acids. CDR3 in DNA: TGTGCCACAGATGAAAAACTGTTTTTT. Protein product: CATDEKLFF.

This clone appeared once. J is TRBJ1-2 and V is TRBV28; D possibly corresponds to TRBD1 (6 bases). Looked up from germline, CDR1 is MDHEN and CDR2 is SYDVKM. The germline V and J ends were trimmed by 5 bases and 4 bases, with 17 bases remaining between them. The length of the CDR3 is 15 residues. The CDR3 region has the DNA TGTGCCAGCAGTCAACCTACAGGGTCCCGCTATGGCTACACCTTC. It encodes CASSQPTGSRYGYTF.

The rearrangement links TRBV5-1 to TRBJ1-1, with a possible D match to TRBD1 (5 bases). Germline lookup yields CDR1 SGHRS and CDR2 YFSETQ. This CDR3 region has 15 residues. V shed 3 bases and J shed 5 bases, with 17 bases lying between them. CDR3 in DNA: TGCGCCAGCAGCTCTGGCGGCAGGGACGGGACTGAAGCTTTCTTT. As protein: CASSSGGRDGTEAFF.

V is TRBV2 and J is TRBJ1-4; 7 bases agree with TRBD1. Germline assignment: CDR1 SNHLY and CDR2 FYNNEI. The junction had 8 bases not matched to a gene; V was cut back by 6 bases and J by 4 bases. The CDR3 totals 15 residues. CDR3 DNA: TGTGCCAGCAGAAAGAACAGGGGAAATAATGAAAAACTGTTTTTT. This sequence encodes CASRKNRGNNEKLFF.

This clone is termed medium-sized. The CDR3 DNA reads TGTGCCAGCAGTCGAGCCCCGGACAGGGATCAGCCCCAGCATTTT. Translating gives CASSRAPDRDQPQHF. V usage is TRBV6-6 and J usage is TRBJ1-5, with 8 bases aligning to TRBD1. The CDR3 runs to 15 residues. Trimming at V came to 5 bases and at J to 5 bases, leaving 8 bases not matched to a gene. Germline-derived CDR1 and CDR2 are MNHNY and SVGAGI (reference sequence).